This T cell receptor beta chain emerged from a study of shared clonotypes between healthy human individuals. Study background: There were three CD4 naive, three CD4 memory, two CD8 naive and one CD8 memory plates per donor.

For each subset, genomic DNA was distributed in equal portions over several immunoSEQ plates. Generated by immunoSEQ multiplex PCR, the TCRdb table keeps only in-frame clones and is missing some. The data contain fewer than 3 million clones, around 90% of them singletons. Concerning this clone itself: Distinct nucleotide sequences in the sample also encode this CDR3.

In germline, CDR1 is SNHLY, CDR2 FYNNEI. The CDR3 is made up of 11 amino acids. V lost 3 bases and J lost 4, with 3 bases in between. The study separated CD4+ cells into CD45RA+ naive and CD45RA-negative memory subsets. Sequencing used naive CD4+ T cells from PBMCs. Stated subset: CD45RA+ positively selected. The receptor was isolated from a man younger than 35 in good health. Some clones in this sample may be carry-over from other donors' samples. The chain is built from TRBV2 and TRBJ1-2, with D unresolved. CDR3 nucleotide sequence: TGTGCCAGCAGTGAGTCCTATGGCTACACCTTC. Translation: CASSESYGYTF.